The clone carrying this T cell receptor beta chain was counted between two and nine times. Its antigen is unknown. Unique molecular identifiers were carried by the TCR beta cDNA libraries. Some 540,000 cDNA molecules were obtained from roughly 1.1 to 9.2 million T cells. MiXCR, run by TCRdb on the PCR reads, gives a single entry per CDR3 protein. This table holds roughly 700,000 distinct CDR3 sequences, 25% to 30% found once. The data are from a study of post-analysis software for immune sequencing data. The wider study: Recorded disease courses covered relapsing-remitting, secondary progressive and progressive-relapsing multiple sclerosis. Some patients had no subtype annotation. Study results and limitations: Roughly 5 TRBV segments occurring more often in patients than controls included TRBV5-6, TRBV5-1 and TRBV20-1. When compared against controls, multiple sclerosis patients showed significantly lower normalized Chao1 diversity. Same-batch preparations were strongly co-clustered by F measure.

Trimming cost V 4 bases and J 1 base; bases outside gene matches: 6. Germline V gene sequence: CDR1 SNHLY, CDR2 FYNNEI. The CDR3 is made up of 15 amino acids. The genes are TRBV2 and TRBJ2-5; TRBD1 agrees at 7 bases. The material sequenced was blood. The sequence derives from a girl aged 10-17 years with multiple sclerosis. The CDR3 loop is CASSGVRQGQETQYF. CDR3 nucleotides: TGTGCCAGCAGTGGGGTGAGACAGGGCCAAGAGACCCAGTACTTC.